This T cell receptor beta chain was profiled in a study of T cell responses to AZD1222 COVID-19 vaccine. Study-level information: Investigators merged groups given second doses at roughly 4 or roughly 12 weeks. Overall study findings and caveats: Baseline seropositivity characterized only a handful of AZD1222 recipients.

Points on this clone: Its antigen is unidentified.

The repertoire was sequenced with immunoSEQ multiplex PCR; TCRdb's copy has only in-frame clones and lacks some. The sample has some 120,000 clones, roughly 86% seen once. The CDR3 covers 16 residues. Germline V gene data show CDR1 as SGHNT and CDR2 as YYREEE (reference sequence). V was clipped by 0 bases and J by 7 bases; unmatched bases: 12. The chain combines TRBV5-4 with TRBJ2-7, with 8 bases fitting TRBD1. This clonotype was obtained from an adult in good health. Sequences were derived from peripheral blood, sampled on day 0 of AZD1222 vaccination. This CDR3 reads CASSLGGTGGWREQYF. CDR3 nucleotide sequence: TGTGCCAGCAGCTTGGGGGGGACAGGCGGGTGGAGGGAGCAGTACTTC.